This is a list of T cell receptor beta chains from one sample in a study of cytomegalovirus exposure and HLA in healthy donors. Sequencing was performed with immunoSEQ multiplex PCR; in TCRdb, only in-frame clones are kept and a portion is missing. The sample lists 93,000 or so clones, 76% seen once, with about 9.3% in the top ten. Specimen: PBMCs. The receptors here all came from a woman younger than 35 in good health and CMV-seropositive. Both conserved end residues are trimmed from each CDR3.

v_gene	j_gene	CDR3aa
TRBV2	TRBJ1-6	ASSDQGADNSPLH
TRBV29-1	TRBJ1-1	SVAPGNTEAF
TRBV10-3	TRBJ1-1	ATGLENTEAF
TRBV2	TRBJ2-1	AREGLASEQF
TRBV5-6	TRBJ2-1	ASSRTSGINEQF
TRBV6-6	TRBJ2-7	ASSYSWENEYEQY
TRBV5-1	TRBJ2-5	ASNLGQAHIETQY
TRBV6-5	TRBJ2-7	ASSYSSGGGDYEQY
TRBV4-1	TRBJ1-5	ASSQHPGSNQPQH
TRBV27	TRBJ1-3	ASSLDRGGNTIY
TRBV6-1	TRBJ1-3	ASRSRGSNTIY
TRBV10-3	TRBJ1-5	ASQETSLNQPQH
TRBV7-2	TRBJ2-1	ASSLVAAGGLNEQF
TRBV18	TRBJ1-1	ASSLRGNTEAF
TRBV4-1	TRBJ1-5	ASSQTSDRTNQPQH
TRBV18	TRBJ2-7	ASSPLSGGHEQY
TRBV18	TRBJ2-3	ASSPRVASGRPDTQY